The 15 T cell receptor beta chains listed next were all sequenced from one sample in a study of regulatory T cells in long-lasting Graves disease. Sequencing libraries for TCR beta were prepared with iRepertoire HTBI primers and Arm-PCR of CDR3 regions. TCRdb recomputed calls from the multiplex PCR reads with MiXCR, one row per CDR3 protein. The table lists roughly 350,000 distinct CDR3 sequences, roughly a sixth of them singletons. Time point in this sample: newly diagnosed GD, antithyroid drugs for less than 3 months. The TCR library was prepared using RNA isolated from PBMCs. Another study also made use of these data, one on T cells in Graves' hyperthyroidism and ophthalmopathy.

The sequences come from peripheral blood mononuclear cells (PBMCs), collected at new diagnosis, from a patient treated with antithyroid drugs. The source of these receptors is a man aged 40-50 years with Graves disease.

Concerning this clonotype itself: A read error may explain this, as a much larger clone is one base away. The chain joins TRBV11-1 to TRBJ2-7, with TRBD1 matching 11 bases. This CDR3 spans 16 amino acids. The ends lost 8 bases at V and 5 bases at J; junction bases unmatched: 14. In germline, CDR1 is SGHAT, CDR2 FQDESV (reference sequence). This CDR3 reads CASGPLPGTGGDEQYF. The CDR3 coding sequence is TGTGCCAGCGGCCCACTACCCGGGACAGGGGGGGACGAGCAGTACTTC.

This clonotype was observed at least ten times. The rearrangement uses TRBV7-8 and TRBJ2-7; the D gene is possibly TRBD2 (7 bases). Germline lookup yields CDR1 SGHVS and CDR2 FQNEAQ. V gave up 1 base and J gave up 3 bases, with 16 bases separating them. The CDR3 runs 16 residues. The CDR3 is CASSLDRGGGNYEQYF. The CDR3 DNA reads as TGTGCCAGCAGCTTAGACCGGGGAGGGGGGAACTACGAGCAGTACTTC.

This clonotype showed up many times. CDR3 DNA: TGTGCCGGATGGACAGGGGGAGCAACTAATGAAAAACTGTTTTTT. Amino acids: CAGWTGGATNEKLFF. The V and J genes are TRBV2 and TRBJ1-4, with 10 bases matching TRBD1. J gave up 0 bases and V 11 bases, and 6 bases lay outside the gene matches. The CDR3 is made up of 15 amino acids. Germline CDR1 and CDR2: SNHLY and FYNNEI.

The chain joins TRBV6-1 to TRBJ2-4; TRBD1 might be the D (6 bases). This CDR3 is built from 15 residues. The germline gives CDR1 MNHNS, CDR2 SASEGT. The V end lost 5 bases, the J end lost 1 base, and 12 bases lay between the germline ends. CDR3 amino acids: CASSNRELAKNIQYF. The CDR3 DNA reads TGTGCCAGCAGTAACAGGGAATTGGCCAAAAACATTCAGTACTTC.

The CDR3 DNA sequence: TGTGCCAGCAGCTACCTAGGGGGCCACCGGGGGCTGTTTTTT. Translating gives CASSYLGGHRGLFF. V and J are TRBV7-2 and TRBJ2-2; 7 bases match TRBD1. Trimming cost V 4 bases and J 13 bases; bases outside gene matches: 12. The CDR3 totals 14 residues. CDR1 is SGHTA and CDR2 is FQGNSA in the germline V gene.

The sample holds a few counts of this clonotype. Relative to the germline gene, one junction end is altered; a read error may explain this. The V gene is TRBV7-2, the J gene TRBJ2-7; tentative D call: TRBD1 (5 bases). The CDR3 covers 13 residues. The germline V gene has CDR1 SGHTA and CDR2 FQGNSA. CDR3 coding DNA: TGTGCCAGCAGCTGGCAGGGCTCCTACAAGCAGTACTTC. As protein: CASSWQGSYKQYF.

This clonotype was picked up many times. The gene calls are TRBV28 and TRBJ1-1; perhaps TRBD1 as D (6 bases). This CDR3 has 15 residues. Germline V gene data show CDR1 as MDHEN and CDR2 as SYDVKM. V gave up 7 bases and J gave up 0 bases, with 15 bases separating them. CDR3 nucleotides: TGTGCCAGCACCCTAGGGGGGAGCATGAACACTGAAGCTTTCTTT. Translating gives CASTLGGSMNTEAFF.

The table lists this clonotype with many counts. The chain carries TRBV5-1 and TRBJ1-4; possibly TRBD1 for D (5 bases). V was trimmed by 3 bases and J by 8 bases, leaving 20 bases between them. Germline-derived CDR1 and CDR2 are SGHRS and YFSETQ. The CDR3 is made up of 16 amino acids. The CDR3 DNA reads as TGCGCCAGCAGCTCACCTGGACAAGGGGTTAACGAAAAACTGTTTTTT. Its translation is CASSSPGQGVNEKLFF.

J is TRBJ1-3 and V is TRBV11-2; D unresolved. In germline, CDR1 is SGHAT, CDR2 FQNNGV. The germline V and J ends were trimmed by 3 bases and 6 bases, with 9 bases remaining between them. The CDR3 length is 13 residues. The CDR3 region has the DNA TGTGCCAGCAGCTTCGAACAGTTAAACACCATATATTTT. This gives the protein CASSFEQLNTIYF.

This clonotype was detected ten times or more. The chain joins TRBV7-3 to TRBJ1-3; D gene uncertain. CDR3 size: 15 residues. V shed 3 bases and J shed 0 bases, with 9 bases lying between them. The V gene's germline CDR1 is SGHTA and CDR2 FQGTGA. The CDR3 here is CASSLGGNSGNTIYF. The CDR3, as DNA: TGTGCCAGCAGCTTGGGAGGGAACTCTGGAAACACCATATATTTT. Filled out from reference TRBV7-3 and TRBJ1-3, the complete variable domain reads GAGVSQTPSNKVTEKGKYVELRCDPISGHTALYWYRQSLGQGPEFLIYFQGTGAADDSGLPNDRFFAVRPEGSVSTLKIQRTERGDSAVYLCASSLGGNSGNTIYFGEGSWLTVV.

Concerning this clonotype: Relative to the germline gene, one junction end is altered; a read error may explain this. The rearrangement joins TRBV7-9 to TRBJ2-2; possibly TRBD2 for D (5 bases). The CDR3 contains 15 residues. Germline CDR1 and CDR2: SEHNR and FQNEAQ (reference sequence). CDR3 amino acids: CASSLARSFAGEPFF. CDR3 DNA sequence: TGTGCCAGCAGCTTAGCGAGGTCGTTCGCCGGGGAGCCGTTTTTT.

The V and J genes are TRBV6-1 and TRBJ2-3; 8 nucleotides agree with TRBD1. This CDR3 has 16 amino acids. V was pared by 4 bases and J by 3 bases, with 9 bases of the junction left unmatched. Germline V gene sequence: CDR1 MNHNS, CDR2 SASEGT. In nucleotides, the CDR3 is TGTGCCAGCAGTGCCCCGCGGACAGGGATGACAGATACGCAGTATTTT. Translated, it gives CASSAPRTGMTDTQYF.

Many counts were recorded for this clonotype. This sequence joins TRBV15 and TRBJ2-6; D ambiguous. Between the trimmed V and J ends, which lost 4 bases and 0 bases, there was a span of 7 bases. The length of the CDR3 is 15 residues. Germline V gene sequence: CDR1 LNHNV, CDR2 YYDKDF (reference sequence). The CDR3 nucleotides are TGTGCCACCAGCACCGGATCCTCTGGGGCCAACGTCCTGACTTTC. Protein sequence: CATSTGSSGANVLTF.

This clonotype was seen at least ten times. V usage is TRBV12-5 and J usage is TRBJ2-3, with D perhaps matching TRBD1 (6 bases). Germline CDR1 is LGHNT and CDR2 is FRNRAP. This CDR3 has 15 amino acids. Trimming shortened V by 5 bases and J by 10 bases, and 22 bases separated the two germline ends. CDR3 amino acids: CASGPQGGTTFPQYF. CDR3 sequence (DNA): TGTGCTAGTGGTCCCCAAGGGGGTACCACATTCCCGCAGTATTTT. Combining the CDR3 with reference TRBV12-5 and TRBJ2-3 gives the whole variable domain DARVTQTPRHKVTEMGQEVTMRCQPILGHNTVFWYRQTMMQGLELLAYFRNRAPLDDSGMPKDRFSAEMPDATLATLKIQPSEPRDSAVYFCASGPQGGTTFPQYFGPGTRLTVL.

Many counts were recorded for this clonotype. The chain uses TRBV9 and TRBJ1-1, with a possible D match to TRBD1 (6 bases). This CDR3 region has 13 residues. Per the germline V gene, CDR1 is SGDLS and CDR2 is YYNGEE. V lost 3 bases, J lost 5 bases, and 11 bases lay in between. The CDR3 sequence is CASSAKTGTEAFF. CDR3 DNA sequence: TGTGCCAGCAGCGCTAAGACAGGAACTGAAGCTTTCTTT.